The entry that follows covers one TCR beta chain sequence. MiXCR was run by TCRdb on the 5' RACE reads, yielding one entry per CDR3 protein. The repertoire holds about 250,000 distinct CDR3 sequences, with 30% to 35% as singletons. The data were obtained in a study of CD8 T cells in ankylosing spondylitis. Looked up from germline, CDR1 is MNHEY and CDR2 is SVGAGI. Trimming removed 0 bases from V and 2 bases from J, with 15 bases in between. This CDR3 is built from 17 residues. This sequence joins TRBV6-5 and TRBJ2-3, with D perhaps matching TRBD2 (6 bases). This clonotype was obtained from a male donor with ankylosing spondylitis or in good health (not recorded which). The sequencing input was blood, either unsorted or a sorted T cell fraction (not recorded which). In nucleotides, the CDR3 is TGTGCCAGCAGTTACTCGCGACTAGGGCCATCCACAGATACGCAGTATTTT. Translating gives CASSYSRLGPSTDTQYF.